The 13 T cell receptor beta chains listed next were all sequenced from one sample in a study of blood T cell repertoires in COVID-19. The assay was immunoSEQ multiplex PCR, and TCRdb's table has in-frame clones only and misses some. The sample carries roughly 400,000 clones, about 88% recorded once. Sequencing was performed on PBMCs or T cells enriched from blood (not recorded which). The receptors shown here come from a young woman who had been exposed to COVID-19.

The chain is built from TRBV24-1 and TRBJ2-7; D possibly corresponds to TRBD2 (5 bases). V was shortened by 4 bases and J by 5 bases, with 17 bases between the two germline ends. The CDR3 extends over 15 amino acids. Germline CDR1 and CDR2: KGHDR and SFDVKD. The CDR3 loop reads CATSDGGKGSNEQYF. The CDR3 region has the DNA TGTGCCACCAGTGACGGAGGAAAGGGTTCCAACGAGCAGTACTTC.

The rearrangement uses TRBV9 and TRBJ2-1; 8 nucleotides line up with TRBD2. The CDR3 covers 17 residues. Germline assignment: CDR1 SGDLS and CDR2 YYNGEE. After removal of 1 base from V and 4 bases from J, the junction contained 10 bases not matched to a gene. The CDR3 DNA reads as TGTGCCAGCAGCGTACTCTCCAGCGGGGGCCGTTACAATGAGCAGTTCTTC. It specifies CASSVLSSGGRYNEQFF.

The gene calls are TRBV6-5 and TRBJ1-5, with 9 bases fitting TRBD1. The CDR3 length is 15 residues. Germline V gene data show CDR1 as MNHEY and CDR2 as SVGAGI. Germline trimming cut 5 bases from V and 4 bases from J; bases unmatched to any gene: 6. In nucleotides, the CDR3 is TGTGCCAGCAGTCGGGACAGGGCAATTAATCAGCCCCAGCATTTT. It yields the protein CASSRDRAINQPQHF.

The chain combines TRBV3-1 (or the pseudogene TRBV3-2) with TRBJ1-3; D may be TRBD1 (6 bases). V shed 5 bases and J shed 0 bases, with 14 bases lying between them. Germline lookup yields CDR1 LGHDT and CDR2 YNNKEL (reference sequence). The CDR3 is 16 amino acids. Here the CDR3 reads CASSNTDRTSGNTIYF. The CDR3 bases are TGTGCCAGCAGCAATACAGACAGGACCTCTGGAAACACCATATATTTT.

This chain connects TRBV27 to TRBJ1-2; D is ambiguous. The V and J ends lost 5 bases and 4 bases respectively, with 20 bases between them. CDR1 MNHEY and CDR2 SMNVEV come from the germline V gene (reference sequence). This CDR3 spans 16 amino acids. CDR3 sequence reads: CASSTIPSDGVYGYTF. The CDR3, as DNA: TGTGCCAGCAGTACTATACCCTCAGACGGAGTCTATGGCTACACCTTC.

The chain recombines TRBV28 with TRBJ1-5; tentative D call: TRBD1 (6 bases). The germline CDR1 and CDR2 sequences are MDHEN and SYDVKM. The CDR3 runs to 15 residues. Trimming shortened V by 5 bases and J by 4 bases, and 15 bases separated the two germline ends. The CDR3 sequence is CASSPSGTRNQPQHF. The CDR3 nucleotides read TGTGCCAGCAGTCCATCCGGGACAAGAAATCAGCCCCAGCATTTT.

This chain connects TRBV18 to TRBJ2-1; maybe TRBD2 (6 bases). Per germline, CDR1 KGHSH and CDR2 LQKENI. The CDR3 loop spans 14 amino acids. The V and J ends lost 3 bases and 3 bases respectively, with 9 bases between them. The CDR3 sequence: CASSPGTLYNEQFF. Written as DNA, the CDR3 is TGTGCCAGCTCACCTGGGACTCTCTACAATGAGCAGTTCTTC.

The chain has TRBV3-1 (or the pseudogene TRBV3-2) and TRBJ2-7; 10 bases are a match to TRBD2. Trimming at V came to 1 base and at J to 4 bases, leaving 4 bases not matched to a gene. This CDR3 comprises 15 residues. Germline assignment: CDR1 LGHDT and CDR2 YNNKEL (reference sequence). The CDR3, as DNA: TGTGCCAGCAGCCAAGCTCTAGCGGGAGCGTACGAGCAGTACTTC. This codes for CASSQALAGAYEQYF.

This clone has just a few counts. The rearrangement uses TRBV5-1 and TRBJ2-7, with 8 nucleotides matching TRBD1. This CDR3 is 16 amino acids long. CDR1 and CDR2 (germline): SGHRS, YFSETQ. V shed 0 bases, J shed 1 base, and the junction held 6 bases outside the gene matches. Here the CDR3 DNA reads TGCGCCAGCAGCTTGGATAATGACAGGGGATCCTACGAGCAGTACTTC. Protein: CASSLDNDRGSYEQYF.

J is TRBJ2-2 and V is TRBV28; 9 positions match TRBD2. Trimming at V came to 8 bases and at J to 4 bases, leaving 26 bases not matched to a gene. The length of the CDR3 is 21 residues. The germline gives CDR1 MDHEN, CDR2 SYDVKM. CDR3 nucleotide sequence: TGTGCCAGCCGAACCCCTTTTGTCGCGCTAGCGGGATCGGTGGTCACCGGGGAGCTGTTTTTT. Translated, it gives CASRTPFVALAGSVVTGELFF. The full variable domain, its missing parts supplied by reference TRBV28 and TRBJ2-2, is DVKVTQSSRYLVKRTGEKVFLECVQDMDHENMFWYRQDPGLGLRLIYFSYDVKMKEKGDIPEGYSVSREKKERFSLILESASTNQTSMYLCASRTPFVALAGSVVTGELFFGEGSRLTVL.

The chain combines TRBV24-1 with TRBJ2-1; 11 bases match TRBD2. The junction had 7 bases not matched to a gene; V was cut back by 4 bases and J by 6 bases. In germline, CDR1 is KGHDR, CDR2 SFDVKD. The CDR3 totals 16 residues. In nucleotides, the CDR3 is TGTGCCACCAGTGACGTCTCTAGCGGGAGGCGCAATGAGCAGTTCTTC. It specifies CATSDVSSGRRNEQFF.

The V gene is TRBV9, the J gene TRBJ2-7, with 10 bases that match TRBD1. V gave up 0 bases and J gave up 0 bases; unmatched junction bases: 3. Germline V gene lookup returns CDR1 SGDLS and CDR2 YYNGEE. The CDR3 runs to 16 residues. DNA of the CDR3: TGTGCCAGCAGCGTAGGACAGGGGGCTTTCTCCTACGAGCAGTACTTC. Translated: CASSVGQGAFSYEQYF.

The CDR3 loop reads CASSPQDWEPQHF. The CDR3 DNA follows: TGTGCCAGCTCACCACAAGACTGGGAGCCCCAGCATTTT. The rearrangement joins TRBV18 to TRBJ1-5; D is undetermined. The CDR3 covers 13 residues. Trimming removed 1 base from V and 8 bases from J, with 9 bases in between. The germline CDR1 and CDR2 sequences are KGHSH and LQKENI. The full variable domain, rest sourced from reference TRBV18 and TRBJ1-5, is NAGVMQNPRHLVRRRGQEARLRCSPMKGHSHVYWYRQLPEEGLKFMVYLQKENIIDESGMPKERFSAEFPKEGPSILRIQQVVRGDSAAYFCASSPQDWEPQHFGDGTRLSIL.